The sample holds a few counts of the clone carrying this TCR beta chain. Its specificity is unknown. The sample belongs to a study of beta chain features in type 1 diabetes. General study findings and limits: Shorter TCRB CDR3s, moderately but significantly so, marked every one of the four CD4+ subsets in Type 1 diabetes patients. Researchers reported that naive, central memory and Treg TCRB repertoires appeared more similar in patients than in healthy donors.

The V end was cut by 1 base, the J end by 1 base, with 7 bases between. The CDR3 spans 14 residues. CDR1 and CDR2 (germline): SGHRS, YFSETQ. The whole isolated RNA underwent reverse transcription, so sequencing captured expressed TCRB transcripts. Sequencing was performed with immunoSEQ multiplex PCR; in TCRdb, only in-frame clones are kept and a portion is missing. The sample shows under 550,000 clones, about an eighth of them seen only once. Sequenced: naive CD4+ T cells from blood. The genes are TRBV5-1 and TRBJ2-3, with D unresolved. This TCR derives from a woman aged 18 to 35 in good health. The CDR3 region is CASSLSSGTDTQYF. CDR3 sequence (DNA): TGCGCCAGCAGCTTGTCCAGCGGCACAGATACGCAGTATTTT.